Presented here are 24 T cell receptor beta chains from one specimen sequenced in a study of T cell responses to AZD1222 COVID-19 vaccine. Libraries were prepared by immunoSEQ multiplex PCR; TCRdb keeps only in-frame clonotypes and omits some of them. The sample holds approximately 140,000 clones, about 90% seen once. Here the sequenced sample was peripheral blood, taken 28 days after the second dose of the MenACWY control vaccine. The origin of the receptors is an adult who received the MenACWY meningococcal vaccine as a control.

This chain connects TRBV5-6 to TRBJ1-5, with D unclear. This CDR3 is 16 amino acids long. CDR1 and CDR2 from the germline V gene are SGHDT and YYEEEE. The ends were cut back, 1 base at V and 0 bases at J, with 11 bases in the middle. The CDR3 DNA is TGTGCCAGCAGCTTGTTCGGTCAGTTTAGCAATCAGCCCCAGCATTTT. Amino acids: CASSLFGQFSNQPQHF.

This clone is a singleton in its sample. The chain has TRBV6-4 and TRBJ2-3, with D unresolved. The germline gives CDR1 MRHNA, CDR2 SNTAGT. The CDR3 has 14 residues. The V gene lost 5 bases and the J gene lost 6 bases, with 15 bases spanning the gap. The CDR3 nucleotides read TGTGCCAGCAGTACCTCGTTGCAGAGTGATACGCAGTATTTT. Translation gives CASSTSLQSDTQYF.

The chain is built from TRBV29-1 and TRBJ2-7, with a tentative D call TRBD1 (6 bases). The CDR3 runs to 12 residues. Between the trimmed V and J ends, which lost 0 bases and 9 bases, there was a span of 12 bases. Germline values: CDR1 SQVTM, CDR2 ANQGSEA. In nucleotides, the CDR3 is TGCAGCGTTGAAGACAGGGGATGGGGGCAGTACTTC. Its translation is CSVEDRGWGQYF.

The chain carries TRBV19 and TRBJ1-1, with 7 nucleotides matching TRBD1. With 4 bases clipped from V and 1 base from J, the junction kept 3 bases outside the gene matches. Germline V CDR1 and CDR2: LNHDA, SQIVND (reference sequence). CDR3 length: 14 amino acids. The CDR3 DNA follows: TGTGCCAGTAGTACAGGGACAGCGAACACTGAAGCTTTCTTT. Residues: CASSTGTANTEAFF. The full variable domain, with the rest looked up from reference TRBV19 and TRBJ1-1, is DGGITQSPKYLFRKEGQNVTLSCEQNLNHDAMYWYRQDPGQGLRLIYYSQIVNDFQKGDIAEGYSVSREKKESFPLTVTSAQKNPTAFYLCASSTGTANTEAFFGQGTRLTVV.

The chain has TRBV30 and TRBJ2-7; a weak D match, TRBD1 (6 bases). The V gene lost 1 base and the J gene lost 4 bases, with 11 bases spanning the gap. The germline V gene encodes CDR1 GTSNPN and CDR2 SVGIG (reference sequence). This CDR3 contains 13 residues. This chain's CDR3 is CAWSERTDYEQYF. CDR3 DNA: TGTGCCTGGAGTGAGCGGACAGATTACGAGCAGTACTTC.

The chain is built from TRBV7-2 and TRBJ2-3; D may be TRBD1 (6 bases). Germline V gene data show CDR1 as SGHTA and CDR2 as FQGNSA. This CDR3 is built from 15 residues. Trimming left V 3 bases short and J 4 bases short, with 14 bases between. This CDR3 is CASSFRRDTPDTQYF. The CDR3 region has the DNA TGTGCCAGCAGCTTTCGCCGGGACACTCCAGATACGCAGTATTTT.

In its sample, this clone was seen a few times. This chain connects TRBV7-8 to TRBJ2-2; TRBD1 agrees at 10 bases. The junction had 4 bases not matched to a gene; V was cut back by 5 bases and J by 4 bases. Per the germline V gene, CDR1 is SGHVS and CDR2 is FQNEAQ. The CDR3 contains 15 residues. CDR3 loop: CASSPWTGGTGELFF. The CDR3 DNA reads as TGTGCCAGCAGCCCCTGGACAGGGGGCACCGGGGAGCTGTTTTTT.

This clone was counted a few times. This rearrangement joins TRBV18 to TRBJ1-1, with D maybe TRBD1 (5 bases). The germline V and J ends were trimmed by 2 bases and 1 base, with 17 bases remaining between them. In germline, CDR1 is KGHSH, CDR2 LQKENI. The CDR3 runs to 17 residues. CDR3 region: CASSPGAGILGNTEAFF. Written as DNA, the CDR3 is TGTGCCAGCTCACCAGGGGCTGGGATCTTGGGGAACACTGAAGCTTTCTTT.

The chain combines TRBV6-5 with TRBJ1-3, with D perhaps TRBD1 (5 bases). Germline CDR1 and CDR2: MNHEY and SVGAGI. The CDR3 has 12 residues. V was pared by 0 bases and J by 11 bases, with 8 bases between. The CDR3 DNA reads TGTGCCAGCAGTTACTCGGCAGGGCCCATATATTTT. Amino acid sequence: CASSYSAGPIYF.

This chain uses TRBV28 with TRBJ2-6; D unclear. The CDR3 length is 16 residues. Per germline, CDR1 MDHEN and CDR2 SYDVKM. The V end lost 1 base, the J end lost 1 base, and 8 bases lay between the germline ends. In nucleotides, the CDR3 is TGTGCCAGCAGTTTATTCTCTGATTCTGGGGCCAACGTCCTGACTTTC. It yields the protein CASSLFSDSGANVLTF.

This chain connects TRBV5-1 to TRBJ2-5; D is undetermined. V dropped 1 base and J dropped 4 bases, with 5 bases sitting between them. Germline CDR1 and CDR2: SGHRS and YFSETQ. CDR3 length: 12 amino acids. CDR3 region: CASSLPSETQYF. In nucleotides, the CDR3 is TGCGCCAGCAGCTTGCCGTCAGAGACCCAGTACTTC.

This chain links TRBV4-3 with TRBJ2-2; possibly TRBD1 for D (6 bases). V was shortened by 2 bases and J by 8 bases, with 12 bases between the two germline ends. Germline-derived CDR1 and CDR2 are LGHNA and YSLEER. The CDR3 is 14 amino acids. CDR3 bases: TGCGCCAGCAGCCAACAACAGGGATATGGGGAGCTGTTTTTT. Its protein product is CASSQQQGYGELFF.

The V gene is TRBV19, the J gene TRBJ2-1; 13 bases map to TRBD2. Germline V gives CDR1 LNHDA, CDR2 SQIVND (reference sequence). This CDR3 is built from 18 residues. V was pared by 5 bases and J by 1 base, with 8 bases of the junction left unmatched. The CDR3 region is CASSQRTSGSGSYNEQFF. CDR3 DNA: TGTGCCAGTAGTCAGAGGACTAGCGGGAGCGGGTCCTACAATGAGCAGTTCTTC.

The chain combines TRBV20-1 with TRBJ2-5; D remains ambiguous. Trimming left V 4 bases short and J 7 bases short, with 10 bases between. CDR3 length: 11 amino acids. From germline, CDR1 is DFQATT and CDR2 SNEGSKA (reference sequence). CDR3 DNA: TGCAGTGCTATGTCCCCTGGGACCCAGTACTTC. This encodes CSAMSPGTQYF.

V and J are TRBV7-3 and TRBJ2-2; 12 bases match TRBD2. The CDR3 runs to 16 residues. The germline V gene encodes CDR1 SGHTA and CDR2 FQGTGA. J gave up 5 bases and V 6 bases, and 7 bases lay outside the gene matches. The DNA of the CDR3 is TGTGCCAGCAGGCTAGCGGGAGGGCCCCTAACCGGGGAGCTGTTTTTT. Amino acid sequence: CASRLAGGPLTGELFF.

The J gene is TRBJ2-4, the V gene TRBV5-8; D is unresolved. This CDR3 has 15 amino acids. Germline CDR1 and CDR2: SGHTS and YDEGEE. Trimming took 0 bases from V and 5 from J, leaving 12 bases between them. The CDR3 region is CASSLGSTPQNIQYF. Here the CDR3 DNA reads TGTGCCAGCAGCTTGGGCTCCACACCCCAAAACATTCAGTACTTC.

The chain recombines TRBV29-1 with TRBJ2-3; D may be TRBD2 (5 bases). V was trimmed by 3 bases and J by 1 base, leaving 14 bases between them. CDR1 is SQVTM and CDR2 is ANQGSEA in the germline V gene. The CDR3 runs 15 residues. The CDR3 sequence is CSVEVLALRTDTQYF. The CDR3 DNA is TGCAGCGTTGAGGTTCTAGCCCTCCGCACAGATACGCAGTATTTT.

This clone showed up just a few times. This sample also contains other DNA sequences that code for the same CDR3. The chain recombines TRBV9 with TRBJ1-1; maybe TRBD1 (5 bases). Trimming took off 3 bases at V and 0 bases at J, with 6 bases between the two ends. Germline CDR1 reads SGDLS; CDR2 reads YYNGEE. This CDR3 comprises 13 residues. CDR3 residues: CASSGQMNTEAFF. The CDR3 nucleotides are TGTGCCAGCAGCGGACAGATGAACACTGAAGCTTTCTTT.

Points on this clone: Within the sample, other DNA sequences also encode this same CDR3. This chain joins TRBV7-2 and TRBJ1-2; 9 nucleotides agree with TRBD1. Per the germline V gene, CDR1 is SGHTA and CDR2 is FQGNSA. The CDR3 spans 14 residues. V lost 6 bases and J lost 3; bases outside the gene matches: 5. The CDR3 DNA follows: TGTGCCAGCAGTCCCCGGACAGGGGACTATGGCTACACCTTC. Protein sequence: CASSPRTGDYGYTF.

The J gene is TRBJ2-7, the V gene TRBV11-2, with D possibly TRBD1 on 5 matching bases. V gave up 5 bases and J gave up 6 bases, with 14 bases separating them. The CDR3 contains 13 residues. The germline V gene encodes CDR1 SGHAT and CDR2 FQNNGV. In nucleotides, the CDR3 is TGTGCCAGCAGCGTCCGAACAGGTTTCGAGCAGTACTTC. This translates into CASSVRTGFEQYF.

This clone was found once. V and J are TRBV19 and TRBJ2-5; D may be TRBD1 (6 bases). In germline, CDR1 is LNHDA, CDR2 SQIVND (reference sequence). This CDR3 is built from 16 residues. Trimming left V 4 bases short and J 0 bases short, with 15 bases between. The chain's CDR3 is CASSTRSGQNQETQYF. The CDR3 bases are TGTGCCAGTAGTACCCGATCCGGACAGAACCAAGAGACCCAGTACTTC.

The CDR3 region has the DNA TGTGCCAGCAGCTTAACTAGCGGGAGTGTCAATGAGCAGTTCTTC. Translated, it gives CASSLTSGSVNEQFF. The chain carries TRBV7-3 and TRBJ2-1, with TRBD2 matching 9 bases. With 0 bases clipped from V and 6 bases from J, the junction kept 3 bases outside the gene matches. Germline CDR1 reads SGHTA; CDR2 reads FQGTGA. The CDR3 contains 15 residues.

The rearrangement links TRBV18 to TRBJ1-1; no clear D. CDR1 and CDR2 (germline): KGHSH, LQKENI. With 3 bases removed from V and 1 base from J, the gap between germline ends came to 12 bases. This CDR3 has 15 residues. DNA for the CDR3: TGTGCCAGCTCACCTCCGGGTCCGGAGAACACTGAAGCTTTCTTT. This translates into CASSPPGPENTEAFF.

The chain uses TRBV7-6 and TRBJ2-1; D perhaps matches TRBD2 (6 bases). Germline-derived CDR1 and CDR2 are SGHVS and FNYEAQ. The CDR3 runs 16 residues. Trimming stripped 1 base from V and 2 bases from J, with 12 bases between. CDR3 nucleotides: TGTGCCAGCAGCTTAGGTGGCGGGAACACCTACAATGAGCAGTTCTTC. Translation gives CASSLGGGNTYNEQFF.